These 24 T cell receptor beta chains came from one sample sequenced in a study of cytomegalovirus exposure and HLA in healthy donors. Researchers ran the PCR with 60 Vbeta and 13 Jbeta primers. Only in-frame clones appear in the TCRdb table, and some are missing; sequencing was by immunoSEQ multiplex PCR. The sample consists of 150,000 or so clones, roughly 80% of them appearing once. The sample was PBMCs. The receptors shown here come from a man in his forties or fifties in good health and CMV-seropositive.

This chain links TRBV4-2 with TRBJ1-2, with TRBD1 as a possible D gene (5 bases). The CDR3 is made up of 15 amino acids. V gave up 4 bases and J gave up 3 bases, with 15 bases separating them. Germline V gives CDR1 LGHNA, CDR2 YNFKEQ. For the CDR3, the DNA is TGTGCCAGCAGCCCATCTAAGTGGGGGGACTATGGCTACACCTTC. This translates into CASSPSKWGDYGYTF.

This sequence joins TRBV27 and TRBJ2-1, with 11 bases identical to TRBD1. V was clipped by 6 bases and J by 2 bases; unmatched bases: 6. The V gene's germline CDR1 is MNHEY and CDR2 SMNVEV (reference sequence). This CDR3 region has 16 residues. The CDR3 bases are TGTGCCAGCAGCCCCAGGACAGGGGGCGCCTACAATGAGCAGTTCTTC. Translated, it gives CASSPRTGGAYNEQFF.

The V and J genes are TRBV2 and TRBJ2-1; TRBD1 matches 9 bases. The CDR3 spans 14 residues. The J segment lost 4 bases and the V segment lost 4 bases, leaving 2 bases of the junction unmatched. In germline, CDR1 is SNHLY, CDR2 FYNNEI. CDR3 sequence: CASSGTGVYNEQFF. CDR3 nucleotides: TGTGCCAGCAGTGGGACAGGGGTTTACAATGAGCAGTTCTTC.

The chain employs TRBV9 and TRBJ2-3; 7 bases are shared with TRBD2. Germline V gene sequence: CDR1 SGDLS, CDR2 YYNGEE. CDR3 length: 15 amino acids. V shed 4 bases and J 2 bases; nucleotides not matched to a gene: 7. CDR3 protein: CASSSPGGLTDTQYF. In DNA form, the CDR3 reads TGTGCCAGCAGCTCCCCGGGGGGACTCACAGATACGCAGTATTTT.

This chain uses TRBV5-1 with TRBJ2-7; a weak D match, TRBD2 (5 bases). This CDR3 has 15 residues. Trimming shortened V by 0 bases and J by 3 bases, and 13 bases separated the two germline ends. CDR1 is SGHRS and CDR2 is YFSETQ in the germline V gene. This CDR3 is CASSLGGKGLYEQYF. CDR3 DNA: TGCGCCAGCAGCTTGGGAGGGAAGGGCCTCTACGAGCAGTACTTC.

As DNA, the CDR3 is TGTGCCAGCAGCGCCGGACAGGGTTCCTACAATGAGCAGTTCTTC. It translates to CASSAGQGSYNEQFF. This chain connects TRBV7-9 to TRBJ2-1; 8 bases align to TRBD1. The germline V gene encodes CDR1 SEHNR and CDR2 FQNEAQ (reference sequence). The ends lost 5 bases at V and 1 base at J; junction bases unmatched: 4. The CDR3 is made up of 15 amino acids.

The sample holds a few counts of this clone. Germline is not matched at one junction end, which may reflect a read error. This same CDR3 is encoded by further DNA sequences in the sample. This chain links TRBV9 with TRBJ2-7; 7 bases match TRBD2. From germline, CDR1 is SGDLS and CDR2 YYNGEE. The CDR3 is 15 amino acids. CDR3 DNA: TGCGCCAGCAGCCTCGGGCAGCGGGGCTTCTACGAGCAGTACTTC. It yields the protein CASSLGQRGFYEQYF.

This clone was observed a handful of times. The chain recombines TRBV6-6 with TRBJ2-3; possibly TRBD1 for D (5 bases). The CDR3 extends over 14 amino acids. V was clipped by 7 bases and J by 0 bases, with 11 bases between them. Per germline, CDR1 MNHNY and CDR2 SVGAGI (reference sequence). CDR3 DNA sequence: TGTGCCAGCAAAAAGGGGTCTAGCACAGATACGCAGTATTTT. Amino acid sequence: CASKKGSSTDTQYF.

The V call is TRBV28, the J call TRBJ2-5, with D possibly TRBD2 on 5 matching bases. Germline CDR1 reads MDHEN; CDR2 reads SYDVKM. V shed 3 bases and J shed 4 bases, with 9 bases lying between them. The CDR3 runs to 13 residues. The CDR3 DNA follows: TGTGCCAGCAGTTTGGCGGGTTTAGAGACCCAGTACTTC. This gives the protein CASSLAGLETQYF.

The chain uses TRBV7-9 and TRBJ1-2; perhaps TRBD1 as D (5 bases). V shed 5 bases and J shed 1 base, with 11 bases lying between them. The germline V gene encodes CDR1 SEHNR and CDR2 FQNEAQ (reference sequence). The CDR3 loop spans 14 amino acids. The CDR3 DNA reads TGTGCCAGCAGCCTAGAGGGGATTAACTATGGCTACACCTTC. Translation: CASSLEGINYGYTF.

The chain has TRBV9 and TRBJ1-1, with D possibly TRBD1 on 5 matching bases. Deletions cut 2 bases from V and 4 bases from J, with 9 bases between. The CDR3 is 13 residues long. Germline values: CDR1 SGDLS, CDR2 YYNGEE. CDR3 in amino acids: CASSVSGFTEAFF. DNA of the CDR3: TGTGCCAGCAGCGTGTCAGGGTTCACTGAAGCTTTCTTT.

This chain uses TRBV19 with TRBJ1-5; TRBD1 matches at 8 bases. Germline V gene lookup returns CDR1 LNHDA and CDR2 SQIVND (reference sequence). This CDR3 is 14 amino acids long. V trimming: 5 bases; J trimming: 4 bases; junction bases outside the gene matches: 4. The CDR3 loop reads CASSGQGRNQPQHF. DNA for the CDR3: TGTGCCAGTAGTGGACAGGGACGGAATCAGCCCCAGCATTTT.

The chain combines TRBV14 with TRBJ1-1, with 9 bases that match TRBD1. Germline CDR1 SGHDN, CDR2 FVKESK. With 4 bases clipped from V and 7 bases from J, the junction kept 4 bases outside the gene matches. CDR3 size: 13 residues. The CDR3 DNA reads as TGTGCCAGCAGCCTTAACAGGGGGCTTGAAGCTTTCTTT. It encodes CASSLNRGLEAFF.

The chain uses TRBV5-4 and TRBJ1-4; tentative D call: TRBD1 (5 bases). From germline, CDR1 is SGHNT and CDR2 YYREEE (reference sequence). The CDR3 sequence is 14 residues long. Trimming shortened V by 3 bases and J by 5 bases, and 11 bases separated the two germline ends. CDR3 coding DNA: TGTGCCAGCAGCTCGGCCGGGGGGAATGAAAAACTGTTTTTT. It specifies CASSSAGGNEKLFF.

The chain carries TRBV6-6 and TRBJ1-3; D remains unclear. Trimming cost V 7 bases and J 0 bases, with 13 bases left between them. The CDR3 is 15 amino acids. CDR1 is MNHNY and CDR2 is SVGAGI in the germline V gene (reference sequence). Written as DNA, the CDR3 is TGTGCCAGCACCCAGAGACAACTCTCTGGAAACACCATATATTTT. It yields the protein CASTQRQLSGNTIYF.

The genes are TRBV7-3 and TRBJ2-3, with TRBD2 identical over 14 bases. The ends lost 4 bases at V and 1 base at J; junction bases unmatched: 7. The CDR3 consists of 18 residues. From germline, CDR1 is SGHTA and CDR2 FQGTGA. CDR3 loop: CASSSGLAGAVGTDTQYF. CDR3 nucleotide sequence: TGTGCCAGCAGCTCGGGACTAGCGGGGGCGGTGGGCACAGATACGCAGTATTTT.

Details on this clone: One end of the junction fails to match germline, which may point to a read error. V gene TRBV7-8 combines with J gene TRBJ2-5; 8 bases are shared with TRBD1. CDR1 and CDR2 (germline): SGHVS, FQNEAQ. CDR3 length: 13 residues. The DNA for the CDR3 is TGTGCCAGCAGGTCCAGGGGGCCAGAGACCCATTACTTC. Encoded protein: CASRSRGPETHYF.

The V call is TRBV6-1, the J call TRBJ2-1; 8 bases are a match to TRBD1. The CDR3 is made up of 16 amino acids. V lost 4 bases to trimming and J lost 1 base; unmatched junction nucleotides: 6. The germline CDR1 and CDR2 sequences are MNHNS and SASEGT. The CDR3 nucleotides are TGTGCCAGCAGTGGACCGGGACAGGAGTCCTACAATGAGCAGTTCTTC. Its protein is CASSGPGQESYNEQFF.

The gene calls are TRBV11-2 and TRBJ2-5; TRBD1 matches 10 bases. Trimming cost V 3 bases and J 0 bases; bases outside gene matches: 4. Germline V gene lookup returns CDR1 SGHAT and CDR2 FQNNGV. The CDR3 consists of 16 residues. The CDR3: CASSFRDRGYQETQYF. The CDR3 region has the DNA TGTGCCAGCAGCTTTAGGGACAGGGGATACCAAGAGACCCAGTACTTC. Full variable domain (rest looked up from reference TRBV11-2 and TRBJ2-5): EAGVAQSPRYKIIEKRQSVAFWCNPISGHATLYWYQQILGQGPKLLIQFQNNGVVDDSQLPKDRFSAERLKGVDSTLKIQPAKLEDSAVYLCASSFRDRGYQETQYFGPGTRLLVL.

This clone was observed a handful of times. The V call is TRBV6-5, the J call TRBJ2-1; D possibly corresponds to TRBD1 (5 bases). Trimming removed 9 bases at V and 8 bases at J, with 23 bases between. Germline loops: CDR1 MNHEY, CDR2 SVGAGI. CDR3 length: 15 amino acids. The DNA of the CDR3 is TGTGCCAGTAGACGTCAGGGAAATAGGTTCGATGAGCAGTTCTTC. Its translation: CASRRQGNRFDEQFF.

The rearrangement joins TRBV19 to TRBJ2-7, with a tentative D call TRBD1 (5 bases). Germline CDR1 is LNHDA and CDR2 is SQIVND (reference sequence). This CDR3 comprises 11 residues. The V gene lost 3 bases and the J gene lost 12 bases, with 12 bases spanning the gap. The chain's CDR3 is CASSITGPGYF. The CDR3 DNA sequence: TGTGCCAGTAGTATTACAGGACCGGGGTACTTC. Drawing the rest from reference TRBV19 and TRBJ2-7, the complete variable domain is DGGITQSPKYLFRKEGQNVTLSCEQNLNHDAMYWYRQDPGQGLRLIYYSQIVNDFQKGDIAEGYSVSREKKESFPLTVTSAQKNPTAFYLCASSITGPGYFGPGTRLTVT.

This clone was found a few times. This chain links TRBV5-1 with TRBJ2-3, with D perhaps matching TRBD2 (6 bases). CDR3 length: 16 amino acids. V lost 4 bases and J 7 bases, leaving 22 bases between the germline ends. CDR1 and CDR2 (germline): SGHRS, YFSETQ. The CDR3 nucleotides are TGCGCCAGCAGCCCCCAAGCGGGTGTCACAGTGAATACGCAGTATTTT. Protein product: CASSPQAGVTVNTQYF.

About this clone: Other DNA sequences from this sample encode an identical CDR3 as well. The CDR3 DNA follows: TGTGCCAGCTCACCCCGACAGGGAGACACCGGGGAGCTGTTTTTT. It encodes CASSPRQGDTGELFF. The chain is built from TRBV18 and TRBJ2-2, with 7 positions matching TRBD1. The CDR3 totals 15 residues. CDR1 KGHSH and CDR2 LQKENI come from the germline V gene. V was pared by 3 bases and J by 3 bases, with 4 bases of the junction left unmatched. The full variable domain, completed using reference TRBV18 and TRBJ2-2, is NAGVMQNPRHLVRRRGQEARLRCSPMKGHSHVYWYRQLPEEGLKFMVYLQKENIIDESGMPKERFSAEFPKEGPSILRIQQVVRGDSAAYFCASSPRQGDTGELFFGEGSRLTVL.

The rearrangement uses TRBV7-2 and TRBJ2-3, with TRBD2 matching over 15 bases. Losses at the gene ends were 5 bases for V and 14 bases for J; bases not matched to a gene: 8. Germline V gene lookup returns CDR1 SGHTA and CDR2 FQGNSA. The length of the CDR3 is 14 residues. The CDR3: CASSPGTSGGLGYF. CDR3 nucleotides: TGTGCCAGCAGCCCCGGGACTAGCGGGGGGCTGGGGTATTTT. Full variable domain (rest looked up from reference TRBV7-2 and TRBJ2-3): GAGVSQSPSNKVTEKGKDVELRCDPISGHTALYWYRQSLGQGLEFLIYFQGNSAPDKSGLPSDRFSAERTGGSVSTLTIQRTQQEDSAVYLCASSPGTSGGLGYFGPGTRLTVL.